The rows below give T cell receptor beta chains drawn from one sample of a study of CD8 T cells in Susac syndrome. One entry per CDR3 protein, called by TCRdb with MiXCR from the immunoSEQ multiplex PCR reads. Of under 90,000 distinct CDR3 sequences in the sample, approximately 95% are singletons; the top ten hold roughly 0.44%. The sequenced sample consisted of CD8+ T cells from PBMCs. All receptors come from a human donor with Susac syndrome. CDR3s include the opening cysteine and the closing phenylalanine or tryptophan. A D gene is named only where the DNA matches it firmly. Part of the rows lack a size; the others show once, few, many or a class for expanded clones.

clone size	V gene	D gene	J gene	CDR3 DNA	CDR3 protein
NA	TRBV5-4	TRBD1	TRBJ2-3	TGTGCCAGCAGCTTGGGGGACAGGGTACCTAGCACAGATACGCAGTATTTT	CASSLGDRVPSTDTQYF
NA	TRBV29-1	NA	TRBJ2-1	TGCAGCGTTGATCCTGGGACGAACAATGAGCAGTTCTTC	CSVDPGTNNEQFF
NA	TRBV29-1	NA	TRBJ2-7	TGCAGCGTCCTGACAGAACAGCCCTACGAGCAGTACTTC	CSVLTEQPYEQYF
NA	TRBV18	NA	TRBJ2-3	TGTGCCAGCTCACCGAGACGTGGCGGCAACACAGATACGCAGTATTTT	CASSPRRGGNTDTQYF
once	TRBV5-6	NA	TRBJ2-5	TGTGCCAGCAGCTTGGGGTCAAACCAAGAGACCCAGTACTTC	CASSLGSNQETQYF
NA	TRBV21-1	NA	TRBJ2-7	TGTGCCAGCAGCGGGAGATTACTTCTCGAGCAGTACTTC	CASSGRLLLEQYF
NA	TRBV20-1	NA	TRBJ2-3	TGCACTGCATTAGGGACGGCAAGCACAGATACGCAGTATTTT	CTALGTASTDTQYF
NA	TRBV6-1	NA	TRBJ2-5	TGTGCCAGCAGCCCCTCCTCGACAGGTCTGAACGGGGAGACCCAGTACTTC	CASSPSSTGLNGETQYF
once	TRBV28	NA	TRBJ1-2	TGTGCCAGCAGCCAAACGACAGGCTTCTATGGCTACACCTTC	CASSQTTGFYGYTF
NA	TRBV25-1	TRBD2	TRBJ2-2	TGTGCCAGCAGTGGCCTAGCGGGAGGGCCGATCACCGGGGAGCTGTTTTTT	CASSGLAGGPITGELFF
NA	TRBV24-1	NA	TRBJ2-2	TGTGCCACCAGTGATTTAGGGCTTGCCGGGGAGCTGTTTTTT	CATSDLGLAGELFF
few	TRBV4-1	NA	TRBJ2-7	TGCGCCAGCAGCCAAGATGGCCGAGAGCAGTACTTC	CASSQDGREQYF
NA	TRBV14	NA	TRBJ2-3	TGTGCCAGCAGGCGGGACGGCACAGATACGCAGTATTTT	CASRRDGTDTQYF
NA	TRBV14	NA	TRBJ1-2	TGTGCCAGCAGCGTATCCCGGGACGGGGTGGATGGCTACACCTTC	CASSVSRDGVDGYTF
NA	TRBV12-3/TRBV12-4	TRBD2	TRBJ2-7	TGTGCCAGCAGTTCGACTAGCGGGAGAGCGGACTACGAGCAGTACTTC	CASSSTSGRADYEQYF
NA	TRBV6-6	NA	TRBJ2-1	TGTGCCAGCTGCCAACAGGGCGATGAGCAGTTCTTC	CASCQQGDEQFF
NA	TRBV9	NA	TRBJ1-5	TGTGCCAGCAGCGTCGGCAAAGGTCAGCCCCAGCATTTT	CASSVGKGQPQHF
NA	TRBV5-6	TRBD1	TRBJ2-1	TGTGCCAGCCGATGGACAGGAAACAATGAGCAGTTCTTC	CASRWTGNNEQFF
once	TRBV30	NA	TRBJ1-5	TGTGCCTGGAGTATGCAATCTCAGCCCCAGCATTTT	CAWSMQSQPQHF
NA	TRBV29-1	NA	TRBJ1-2	TGCAGCGTTCCCGGACTAGATGGCTACACCTTC	CSVPGLDGYTF
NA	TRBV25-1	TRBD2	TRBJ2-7	TGTGCCAGCAGGACTAGCGGGAGCTCCTACGAGCAGTACTTC	CASRTSGSSYEQYF
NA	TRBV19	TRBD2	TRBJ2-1	TGTGCCAGTAGTATAATGGGGCTAGCGGGAGTCAATGAGCAGTTCTTC	CASSIMGLAGVNEQFF
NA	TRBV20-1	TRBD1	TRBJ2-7	TGCAGTGCGGGGGACAGTTTGGACTCCTACGAGCAGTACTTC	CSAGDSLDSYEQYF
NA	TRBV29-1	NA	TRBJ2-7	TGCAGCGTTGAGGCTGGCAGACCCTACGAGCAGTACTTC	CSVEAGRPYEQYF
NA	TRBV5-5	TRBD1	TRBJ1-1	TGTGCCAGCAGCTTGACCGGACAGGGATTTTTGGGAACTGAAGCTTTCTTT	CASSLTGQGFLGTEAFF
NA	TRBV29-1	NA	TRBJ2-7	TGCAGCGTTGAAGTGTGGCAGAAGAGCTCCTACGAGCAGTACTTC	CSVEVWQKSSYEQYF
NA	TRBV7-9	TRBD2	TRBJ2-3	TGTGCCAGCAGCTCGACTAGCGGGAGGGCCCAAGATACGCAGTATTTT	CASSSTSGRAQDTQYF
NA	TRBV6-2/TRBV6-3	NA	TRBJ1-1	TGTGCCAGCTCCTCAAAGGAAAGGGTGGAAGCTTTCTTT	CASSSKERVEAFF
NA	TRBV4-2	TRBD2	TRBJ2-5	TGTGCCAGCAGCCAAGCTAGCGGGGACGTCCGGGAGACCCAGTACTTC	CASSQASGDVRETQYF
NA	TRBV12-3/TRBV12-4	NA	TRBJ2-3	TGTGCCAGCTCCCCGATAGCCAGCACAGATACGCAGTATTTT	CASSPIASTDTQYF
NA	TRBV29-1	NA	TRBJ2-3	TGCAGCGTTGATGGCGTGCTATACTCTAGCACAGATACGCAGTATTTT	CSVDGVLYSSTDTQYF
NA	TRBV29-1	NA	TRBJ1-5	TGCAGCGTTGATACTTTTCAGGGATCCCAGCATTTT	CSVDTFQGSQHF
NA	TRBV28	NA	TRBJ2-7	TGTGCCAGCAGTTCAGTGTGGGAGCAGTACTTC	CASSSVWEQYF
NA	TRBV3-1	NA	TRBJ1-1	TGTGCCAGCAGCCGCGGAAACACTGAAGCTTTCTTT	CASSRGNTEAFF
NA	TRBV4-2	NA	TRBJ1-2	TGTGCCAGCAGCCAAGATCGGACCGCCCTGGGCTACACCTTC	CASSQDRTALGYTF
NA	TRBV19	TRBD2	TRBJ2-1	TGTGCCAGCTCACTGACTAGCGTAGACAATGAGCAGTTCTTC	CASSLTSVDNEQFF
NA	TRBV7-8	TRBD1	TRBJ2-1	TGTGCCAGCAGCTTATTTATTCAGGGGGCATACAATGAGCAGTTCTTC	CASSLFIQGAYNEQFF
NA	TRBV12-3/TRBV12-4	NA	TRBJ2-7	TGTGCCAGCAGTTTGGCGCAGGGACCCTACGAGCAGTACTTC	CASSLAQGPYEQYF
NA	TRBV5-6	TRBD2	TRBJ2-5	TGTGCCAGCAGCTTGGATAGGACTAGCGCAAGGGGGGAAGAGACCCAGTACTTC	CASSLDRTSARGEETQYF
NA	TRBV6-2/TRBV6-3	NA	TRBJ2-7	TGTGCCAGCAGTTACGCGCATCCTCCCTACGAGCAGTACTTC	CASSYAHPPYEQYF
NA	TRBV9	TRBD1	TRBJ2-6	TGTGCCAGCAGCACTGGGACAGACGATCCTGGGGCCAACGTCCTGACTTTC	CASSTGTDDPGANVLTF
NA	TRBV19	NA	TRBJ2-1	TGTGCCAGTAGTATATCTCTGTACAATGAGCAGTTCTTC	CASSISLYNEQFF
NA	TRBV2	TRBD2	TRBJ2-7	TGTGCCAGCACCCTATCGCCGGGACTAGCGGGCTCCTACGAGCAGTACTTC	CASTLSPGLAGSYEQYF